This T cell receptor (beta chain) derives from a study of blood T cell repertoires in COVID-19. This clone was observed a few times. This CDR3 comprises 15 residues. Germline CDR1 reads SGHNT; CDR2 reads YYREEE (reference sequence). Germline trimming cut 0 bases from V and 3 bases from J; bases unmatched to any gene: 2. Per the study methods: Estimated nucleated cell counts came from reference gene primer amplification. Only in-frame clones appear in the TCRdb table, and some are missing; sequencing was by immunoSEQ multiplex PCR. V, J and clone size were drawn from that table, and D and trimming were deduced from the DNA. Of about 43,000 clones listed, more than 75% are singletons.

The material sequenced was peripheral blood. The chain joins TRBV5-4 to TRBJ2-7; TRBD1 aligns across 11 bases. The receptor's source is a human donor in a cohort sampled during active COVID-19. In nucleotides, the CDR3 is TGTGCCAGCAGCTTGGCTGGGACAGGGGGCTACGAGCAGTACTTC. It encodes CASSLAGTGGYEQYF.